The 14 T cell receptor beta chains below come from one sample, sequenced in a study of blood T cell repertoires in COVID-19 (dated by TCRdb to the early 2020s). Library preparation employed the immunoSEQ multiplex PCR assay. TCRdb took this table from immuneACCESS and kept in-frame rearrangements with V and J called. Such tables lack part of the clones; where checked against another copy, unresolved V genes explain under half of the gap, and the rest is unexplained. The sample table lists around 380,000 clones, over 65% of them with a count of one. The top ten constitute 0.85% to 1.2% of the sample. The sequenced material came from peripheral blood. Receptor source: a human donor with acute or convalescent COVID-19. The donor label of this sample is uncertain.

CDR3 sequence: CASSSYTSGGTSYEQYF. The CDR3 DNA sequence: TGTGCCAGCAGCTCGTACACTAGCGGGGGGACATCCTACGAGCAGTACTTC. The chain employs TRBV7-9 and TRBJ2-7, with 12 positions matching TRBD2. The junction had 8 bases not matched to a gene; V was cut back by 4 bases and J by 1 base. The CDR3 runs to 17 residues. Germline CDR1 SEHNR, CDR2 FQNEAQ (reference sequence).

The chain recombines TRBV27 with TRBJ1-1, with 7 bases identical to TRBD1. Germline V gene sequence: CDR1 MNHEY, CDR2 SMNVEV (reference sequence). V lost 5 bases, J lost 1 base, and 13 bases stayed unmatched. CDR3 size: 17 residues. CDR3 in amino acids: CASSTPSRGVGNTEAFF. The CDR3 region has the DNA TGTGCCAGCAGTACACCCTCCAGGGGGGTAGGGAACACTGAAGCTTTCTTT.

Only a few counts were recorded for this clone. The J gene is TRBJ1-2, the V gene TRBV11-2, with 11 bases identical to TRBD1. V lost 2 bases to trimming and J lost 5 bases; unmatched junction nucleotides: 7. CDR1 and CDR2 from the germline V gene are SGHAT and FQNNGV. CDR3 length: 16 amino acids. CDR3 protein: CASSLRTGGAGYGYTF. DNA for the CDR3: TGTGCCAGCAGCTTACGGACAGGGGGCGCAGGGTATGGCTACACCTTC.

V gene TRBV5-1 combines with J gene TRBJ2-1, with D possibly TRBD1 on 6 matching bases. The CDR3 consists of 12 residues. V lost 0 bases to trimming and J lost 9 bases, with 7 bases between them. Germline V CDR1 and CDR2: SGHRS, YFSETQ. The CDR3 loop reads CASSLDRVEQFF. The CDR3 bases are TGCGCCAGCAGCTTGGACAGGGTTGAGCAGTTCTTC.

V and J are TRBV6-5 and TRBJ2-1, with 7 bases that match TRBD2. Per germline, CDR1 MNHEY and CDR2 SVGAGI. This CDR3 comprises 16 residues. After removal of 2 bases from V and 8 bases from J, the junction contained 12 bases not matched to a gene. The CDR3 protein is CASSYRLTSRPHEQFF. CDR3 sequence (DNA): TGTGCCAGCAGTTACCGCCTGACTAGCCGCCCACATGAGCAGTTCTTC.

This clone has only one observation. This rearrangement joins TRBV7-9 to TRBJ2-3, with D maybe TRBD1 (5 bases). Looked up from germline, CDR1 is SEHNR and CDR2 is FQNEAQ (reference sequence). The CDR3 is 14 residues long. Trimming pared 1 base from V and 4 bases from J, leaving 9 bases between. CDR3 coding DNA: TGTGCCAGCAGCTTAGGGGGCCGCGCAGATACGCAGTATTTT. It encodes CASSLGGRADTQYF.

CDR3 region: CASSLQGNTEAFF. The CDR3 DNA reads TGTGCCAGCAGCCTACAGGGGAACACTGAAGCTTTCTTT. V is TRBV2 and J is TRBJ1-1; tentatively, D is TRBD1 (6 bases). Germline V gene data show CDR1 as SNHLY and CDR2 as FYNNEI. Trimming removed 6 bases at V and 1 base at J, with 9 bases between. The CDR3 is made up of 13 amino acids.

CDR3 sequence (DNA): TGTGCCAGCAGTGACGGGGGGCCGTACGAGCAGTACTTC. Its translation: CASSDGGPYEQYF. The chain is built from TRBV27 and TRBJ2-7; the D gene is possibly TRBD2 (7 bases). Germline loops: CDR1 MNHEY, CDR2 SMNVEV (reference sequence). This CDR3 region has 13 residues. V gave up 5 bases and J gave up 4 bases, with 12 bases separating them.

This clone was counted a few times. The V and J genes are TRBV27 and TRBJ2-7, with 7 positions matching TRBD1. CDR1 and CDR2 from the germline V gene are MNHEY and SMNVEV (reference sequence). The V and J ends lost 8 bases and 2 bases, in that order; junction bases with no gene match: 6. The length of the CDR3 is 13 residues. The CDR3 is CASAPQGPYEQYF. The CDR3, as DNA: TGTGCCAGCGCCCCACAGGGGCCCTACGAGCAGTACTTC.

This chain links TRBV27 with TRBJ2-2, with a possible D match to TRBD1 (6 bases). Per germline, CDR1 MNHEY and CDR2 SMNVEV (reference sequence). V gave up 6 bases and J gave up 5 bases, with 16 bases separating them. The CDR3 runs 15 residues. Here the CDR3 reads CASSHYRVQTGELFF. DNA for the CDR3: TGTGCCAGCAGCCACTACAGGGTTCAGACCGGGGAGCTGTTTTTT.

The gene calls are TRBV12-3 or TRBV12-4 and TRBJ1-2; D unclear. Trimming removed 5 bases from V and 2 bases from J, with 9 bases in between. The CDR3 consists of 13 residues. The CDR3 is CASSLGQNYGYTF. The CDR3 nucleotides are TGTGCCAGCAGTCTAGGGCAGAACTATGGCTACACCTTC.

The count of this clone is one. The chain joins TRBV11-2 to TRBJ1-1, with a possible D match to TRBD1 (5 bases). Trimming took off 3 bases at V and 0 bases at J, with 14 bases between the two ends. Germline lookup yields CDR1 SGHAT and CDR2 FQNNGV. This CDR3 is 16 amino acids long. Here the CDR3 reads CASSFRLPTVNTEAFF. CDR3 bases: TGTGCCAGCAGCTTCCGATTACCGACAGTGAACACTGAAGCTTTCTTT.

The rearrangement uses TRBV6-5 and TRBJ1-6; D uncertain. Trimming took 2 bases from V and 7 from J, leaving 6 bases between them. This CDR3 spans 13 amino acids. The germline gives CDR1 MNHEY, CDR2 SVGAGI. The CDR3: CASSYDINSPLHF. The CDR3 nucleotides are TGTGCCAGCAGTTACGACATCAATTCACCCCTCCACTTT.

The gene calls are TRBV27 and TRBJ1-1; D perhaps matches TRBD1 (6 bases). Trimming left V 2 bases short and J 0 bases short, with 10 bases between. CDR3 length equals 15 residues. CDR1 is MNHEY and CDR2 is SMNVEV in the germline V gene (reference sequence). CDR3 nucleotides: TGTGCCAGCAGTTTACGTGGACAGCTGAACACTGAAGCTTTCTTT. Residues: CASSLRGQLNTEAFF.